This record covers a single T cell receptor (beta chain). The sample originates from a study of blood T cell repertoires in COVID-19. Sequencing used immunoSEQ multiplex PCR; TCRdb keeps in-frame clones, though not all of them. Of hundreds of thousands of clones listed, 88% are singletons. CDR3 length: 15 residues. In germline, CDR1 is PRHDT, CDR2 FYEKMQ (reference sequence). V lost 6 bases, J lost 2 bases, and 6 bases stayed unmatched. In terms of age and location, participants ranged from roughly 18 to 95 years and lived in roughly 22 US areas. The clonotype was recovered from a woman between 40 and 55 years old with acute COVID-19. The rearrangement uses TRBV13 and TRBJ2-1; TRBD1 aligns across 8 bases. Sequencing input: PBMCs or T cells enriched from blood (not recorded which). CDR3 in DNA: TGTGCCAGCAGTATACGGGACAGGCCCTACAATGAGCAGTTCTTC. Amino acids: CASSIRDRPYNEQFF.